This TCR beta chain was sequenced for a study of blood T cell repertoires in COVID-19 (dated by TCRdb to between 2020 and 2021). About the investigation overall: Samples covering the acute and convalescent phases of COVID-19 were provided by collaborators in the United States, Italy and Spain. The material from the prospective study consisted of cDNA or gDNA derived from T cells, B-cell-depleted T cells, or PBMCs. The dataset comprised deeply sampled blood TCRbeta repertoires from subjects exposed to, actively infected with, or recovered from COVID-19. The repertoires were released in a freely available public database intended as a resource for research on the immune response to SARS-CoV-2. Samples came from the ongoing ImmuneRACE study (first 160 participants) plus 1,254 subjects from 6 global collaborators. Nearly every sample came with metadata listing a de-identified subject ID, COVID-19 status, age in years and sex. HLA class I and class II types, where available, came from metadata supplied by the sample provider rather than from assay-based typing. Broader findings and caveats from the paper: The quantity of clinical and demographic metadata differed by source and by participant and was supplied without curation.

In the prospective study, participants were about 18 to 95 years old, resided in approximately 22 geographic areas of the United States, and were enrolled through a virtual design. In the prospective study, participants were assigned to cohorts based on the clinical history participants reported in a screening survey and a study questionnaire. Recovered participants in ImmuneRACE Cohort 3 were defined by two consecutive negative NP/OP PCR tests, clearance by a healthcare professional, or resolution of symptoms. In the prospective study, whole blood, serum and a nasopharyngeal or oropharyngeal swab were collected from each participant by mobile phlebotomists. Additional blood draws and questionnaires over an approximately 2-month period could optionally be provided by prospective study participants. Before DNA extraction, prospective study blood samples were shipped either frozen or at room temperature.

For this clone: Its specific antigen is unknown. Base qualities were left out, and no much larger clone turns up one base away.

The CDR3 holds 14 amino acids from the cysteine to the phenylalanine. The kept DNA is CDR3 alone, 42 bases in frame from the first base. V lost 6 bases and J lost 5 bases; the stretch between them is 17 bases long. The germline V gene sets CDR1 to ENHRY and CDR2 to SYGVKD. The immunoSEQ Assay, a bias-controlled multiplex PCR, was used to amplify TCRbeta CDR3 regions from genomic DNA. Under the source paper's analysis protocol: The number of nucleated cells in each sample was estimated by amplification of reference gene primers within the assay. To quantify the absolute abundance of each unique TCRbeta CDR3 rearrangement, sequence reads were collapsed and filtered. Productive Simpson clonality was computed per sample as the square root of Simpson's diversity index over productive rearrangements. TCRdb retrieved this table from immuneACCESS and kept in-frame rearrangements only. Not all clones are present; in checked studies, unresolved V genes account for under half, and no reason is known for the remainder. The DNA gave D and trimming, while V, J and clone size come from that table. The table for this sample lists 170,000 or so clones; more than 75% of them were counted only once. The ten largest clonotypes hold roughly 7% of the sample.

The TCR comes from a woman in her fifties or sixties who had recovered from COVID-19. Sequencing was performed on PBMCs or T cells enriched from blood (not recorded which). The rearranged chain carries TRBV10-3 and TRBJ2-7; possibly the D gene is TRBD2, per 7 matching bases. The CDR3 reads CAISGGLGIDEQYF. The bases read TGTGCCATCAGCGGGGGGCTAGGGATCGACGAGCAGTACTTC.